Below are 7 T cell receptor beta chains sequenced from a single sample in a study of cytomegalovirus exposure and HLA in healthy donors (dated by TCRdb to 2016 to 2017). The library was obtained by the immunoSEQ multiplex PCR assay. For the multiplex PCR, a mixture combining 60 forward primers for TCR Vbeta segments and 13 reverse primers for TCR Jbeta segments was used. The table comes from immuneACCESS by way of TCRdb, which keeps in-frame sequences with V and J called. Part of the clones is missing from these tables; in studies checked, under half for an unresolved V gene and the rest for unknown reasons. This sample comprises about 130,000 clones, 66% of them detected only once. The top ten constitute over 1.5% of the sample. The material sequenced was PBMCs. The receptors come from a human donor in good health.

The chain uses TRBV19 and TRBJ2-3; 11 bases are a match to TRBD2. V shed 5 bases, J shed 3 bases, and the junction held 4 bases outside the gene matches. Germline lookup yields CDR1 LNHDA and CDR2 SQIVND (reference sequence). The CDR3 loop spans 15 amino acids. CDR3 region: CASSLLAGATDTQYF. Here the CDR3 DNA reads TGTGCCAGTAGTTTACTAGCGGGAGCAACAGATACGCAGTATTTT.

This clone was seen only a few times. The chain couples TRBV7-9 to TRBJ2-6; 7 bases agree with TRBD1. The J segment lost 0 bases and the V segment lost 5 bases, leaving 7 bases of the junction unmatched. The CDR3 totals 17 residues. Per germline, CDR1 SEHNR and CDR2 FQNEAQ (reference sequence). The CDR3 here is CASSITGVGSGANVLTF. CDR3 bases: TGTGCCAGCAGCATTACAGGGGTAGGCTCTGGGGCCAACGTCCTGACTTTC.

The gene calls are TRBV11-2 and TRBJ2-2, with D perhaps TRBD2 (5 bases). Germline values: CDR1 SGHAT, CDR2 FQNNGV. Trimming pared 5 bases from V and 7 bases from J, leaving 11 bases between. The CDR3 has 13 amino acids. The CDR3 sequence: CASSLGVRGELFF. The CDR3 DNA follows: TGTGCCAGCAGCCTCGGGGTTCGCGGGGAGCTGTTTTTT. Based on the CDR3 plus reference TRBV11-2 and TRBJ2-2, the full variable domain is EAGVAQSPRYKIIEKRQSVAFWCNPISGHATLYWYQQILGQGPKLLIQFQNNGVVDDSQLPKDRFSAERLKGVDSTLKIQPAKLEDSAVYLCASSLGVRGELFFGEGSRLTVL.

This clone came up a few times. This chain connects TRBV7-9 to TRBJ1-1; perhaps TRBD1 as D (5 bases). CDR1 is SEHNR and CDR2 is FQNEAQ in the germline V gene (reference sequence). The germline V and J ends were trimmed by 5 bases and 11 bases, with 18 bases remaining between them. The CDR3 has 13 amino acids. The CDR3: CASSKNQGPSAFF. The CDR3 DNA is TGTGCCAGCAGCAAGAACCAGGGCCCTTCTGCTTTCTTT.

This clone was detected only a few times. The rearrangement joins TRBV25-1 to TRBJ2-3; 10 bases match TRBD1. CDR3 length equals 15 residues. The germline gives CDR1 MGHDK, CDR2 SYGVNS. V shed 4 bases and J 2 bases; nucleotides not matched to a gene: 3. The CDR3 sequence is CASSGQGAATDTQYF. CDR3 nucleotide sequence: TGTGCCAGCAGTGGACAGGGGGCGGCCACAGATACGCAGTATTTT.

The chain links TRBV11-1 to TRBJ2-6, with 7 nucleotides matching TRBD1. The V and J ends lost 5 bases and 0 bases, in that order; junction bases with no gene match: 10. Germline V gene lookup returns CDR1 SGHAT and CDR2 FQDESV (reference sequence). The CDR3 has 18 amino acids. CDR3 nucleotide sequence: TGTGCCAGCAGCGGAGCGGCGGACAGGCACTCTGGGGCCAACGTCCTGACTTTC. This translates into CASSGAADRHSGANVLTF.

This clone was counted once. The chain combines TRBV11-2 with TRBJ2-7; 9 nucleotides align to TRBD1. CDR3 length equals 14 residues. Germline-derived CDR1 and CDR2 are SGHAT and FQNNGV. J gave up 2 bases and V 5 bases, and 4 bases lay outside the gene matches. CDR3 protein: CASSIRDRAYEQYF. The CDR3 DNA sequence: TGTGCCAGCAGCATCCGGGACAGGGCCTACGAGCAGTACTTC.